The clone carrying this T cell receptor beta chain was picked up one time. Antigen unknown. This sample was taken from a study of STAT5B mutations in CD4+ large granular lymphocyte leukemia. Data came from immunoSEQ multiplex PCR; TCRdb stores just in-frame clones and leaves some out. The sample records around 31,000 clones, less than 80% being singletons. Germline V gene lookup returns CDR1 LNHDA and CDR2 SQIVND (reference sequence). With 5 bases removed from V and 0 bases from J, the gap between germline ends came to 19 bases. The CDR3 runs to 17 residues. Whole-study findings and limits: Main leukemic clonotypes were patient-specific, but roughly 26% appeared at low frequency elsewhere. TRBV06-family usage was enriched in top patient clones (8/27) versus controls (2/35).

The receptor comes from a human donor in good health. V is TRBV19 and J is TRBJ1-1, with D maybe TRBD1 (5 bases). Input material: CD4+ T cells from blood buffy coats. The CDR3 here is CASSGNPGRMMNTEAFF. The CDR3, as DNA: TGTGCCAGTAGTGGAAACCCGGGACGGATGATGAACACTGAAGCTTTCTTT.